This T cell receptor (beta chain) was recorded in a study of PD-1 blockade in classical Hodgkin lymphoma. The CDR3 consists of 14 residues. V dropped 2 bases and J dropped 2; count of bases not matched to a gene: 4. CDR1 SGHDT and CDR2 YYEEEE come from the germline V gene. On this clone itself: Its antigen is unknown.

General study results and limits: Before treatment, complete responders showed about the same diversity as newly diagnosed patients.

TCRdb's table, derived via immunoSEQ multiplex PCR, lists solely in-frame clones and lacks some. The top ten clones hold 12% of a sample with roughly 97,000 clones, roughly 84% of them seen once. With no exception, relapse followed autologous stem cell transplantation in all patients, and brentuximab vedotin exposure varied. J is TRBJ2-7 and V is TRBV5-6; the match to TRBD1 covers 7 bases. The sequence was collected from a human donor with classical Hodgkin lymphoma. The sample in question was peripheral blood mononuclear cells (PBMCs), obtained at baseline. The CDR3 region is CASSFGQVTYEQYF. The DNA for the CDR3 is TGTGCCAGCAGCTTCGGACAGGTAACCTACGAGCAGTACTTC.